This is a list of T cell receptor beta chains from one sample in a study of beta chain features in type 1 diabetes. TCRdb's table, derived via immunoSEQ multiplex PCR, lists solely in-frame clones and lacks some. In the table there are 300,000 to 450,000 clones, 9.5% to 10% of which are singletons. The source material was central memory CD4+ T cells from blood. These receptors all stem from a man aged 25-45 years with type 1 diabetes. CDR3s include the opening cysteine and the closing phenylalanine or tryptophan. The order of the fields is clone size, V gene, D gene, J gene, CDR3 DNA, CDR3 protein. D genes are given only for firm matches. Where a row states a size, it is once, few, many or the class of an expanded clone; other rows omit it.

few	TRBV7-6	.	TRBJ1-4	TGTGCCAGCAGCTTAGGGGGGACGCATAATGAAAAACTGTTTTTT	CASSLGGTHNEKLFF
many	TRBV4-2	.	TRBJ2-3	TGTGCCAGCAGCCAAGGAGCTGTGTTAACAGATACGCAGTATTTT	CASSQGAVLTDTQYF
many	TRBV4-2	TRBD1	TRBJ1-2	TGTGCCAGCAGCGCCTCAGGGGGCTATGGCTACACCTTC	CASSASGGYGYTF
many	TRBV5-6	.	TRBJ1-1	TGTGCCAGCAGTGGGCCGGGGCCGGGCACTGAAGCTTTCTTT	CASSGPGPGTEAFF
.	TRBV6-4	TRBD2	TRBJ2-3	TGTGCCAGCAGGGATACGGGTAGCGGGTTTACAGATACGCAGTATTTT	CASRDTGSGFTDTQYF
.	TRBV28	TRBD2	TRBJ2-7	TGTGCCAGCAGTGAGACTAGCGGGATAACGTACGAGCAGTACTTC	CASSETSGITYEQYF
few	TRBV19	TRBD1	TRBJ2-5	TGTGCCACCTCTGTGACAGGGGGCGAAGAGACCCAGTACTTC	CATSVTGGEETQYF
.	TRBV20-1	.	TRBJ1-2	TGCAGTGCTAGGGTCAGCTATGGCTACACCTTC	CSARVSYGYTF
few	TRBV5-4	TRBD2	TRBJ2-3	TGTGCCAGCAGCTTGAGACTAGCGGGGCGAAGCACAGATACGCAGTATTTT	CASSLRLAGRSTDTQYF
.	TRBV5-1	.	TRBJ1-4	TGCGCCAGCAGCTTGACAACAGGGACGGCTAATGAAAAACTGTTTTTT	CASSLTTGTANEKLFF
.	TRBV7-2	TRBD2	TRBJ2-5	TGTGCCAGCAGCTTAGGACTAGCGGGAGACGAGACCCAGTACTTC	CASSLGLAGDETQYF
few	TRBV7-2	TRBD2	TRBJ2-3	TGTGCCAGCAGCTCGACTAGCGGCTTTACAGATACGCAGTATTTT	CASSSTSGFTDTQYF
.	TRBV5-6	.	TRBJ2-7	TGTGCCAGCAGCTCCACCCGGGGCGCCTACGAGCAGTACTTC	CASSSTRGAYEQYF
.	TRBV11-2	TRBD1	TRBJ2-4	TGTGCCAGCAGCTTGTCAGGGGGTGCTAAAAACATTCAGTACTTC	CASSLSGGAKNIQYF
few	TRBV7-9	.	TRBJ1-1	TGTGCCAGCAGCTTAGGGACGGGGAACACTGAAGCTTTCTTT	CASSLGTGNTEAFF
.	TRBV7-8	TRBD1	TRBJ1-4	TGTGCCAGCAGCTTGCGACAGGGAGGAGGTGAAAAACTGTTTTTT	CASSLRQGGGEKLFF
many	TRBV28	TRBD2	TRBJ2-5	TGTGCCAGCAGTCTTTCCGGGGGGTCCCAAGAGACCCAGTACTTC	CASSLSGGSQETQYF
few	TRBV6-5	TRBD1	TRBJ1-4	TGTGCCAGCAGGCCACCGGGACAGCTGAATGAAAAACTGTTTTTT	CASRPPGQLNEKLFF
few	TRBV10-3	.	TRBJ2-5	TGTGCCAGCACGAGTTACCAAGAGACCCAGTACTTC	CASTSYQETQYF
few	TRBV30	TRBD2	TRBJ2-1	TGTGCCTGGAGTGTCTTCGGGGGAGGGACTAGCGGCTACAATGAGCAGTTCTTC	CAWSVFGGGTSGYNEQFF
few	TRBV5-6	TRBD1	TRBJ2-2	TGTGCCAGCAGCCTCCCGACAGGGATTCGCACCGGGGAGCTGTTTTTT	CASSLPTGIRTGELFF
.	TRBV5-4	TRBD1	TRBJ2-5	TGTGCCAGCAGCTATTCGACAGGGGGCTTCGAGACCCAGTACTTC	CASSYSTGGFETQYF
once	TRBV19	.	TRBJ2-5	TGTGCCAGTAGTGAGGGGGGGAGGCGAGAGACCCAGTACTTC	CASSEGGRRETQYF
.	TRBV7-9	TRBD2	TRBJ2-2	TGTGCCAGCAGCCTAGAGGGAGGGACCTACACCGGGGAGCTGTTTTTT	CASSLEGGTYTGELFF
.	TRBV15	.	TRBJ2-3	TGTGCCACCAGCAGAGATAGGCGGGCTTCCACAGATCCGCAGTATTTT	CATSRDRRASTDPQYF
few	TRBV6-4	TRBD2	TRBJ2-1	TGTGCCAGCATCCCGGGGACTAGCGGGAGGGCCAGGTACAATGAGCAGTTCTTC	CASIPGTSGRARYNEQFF